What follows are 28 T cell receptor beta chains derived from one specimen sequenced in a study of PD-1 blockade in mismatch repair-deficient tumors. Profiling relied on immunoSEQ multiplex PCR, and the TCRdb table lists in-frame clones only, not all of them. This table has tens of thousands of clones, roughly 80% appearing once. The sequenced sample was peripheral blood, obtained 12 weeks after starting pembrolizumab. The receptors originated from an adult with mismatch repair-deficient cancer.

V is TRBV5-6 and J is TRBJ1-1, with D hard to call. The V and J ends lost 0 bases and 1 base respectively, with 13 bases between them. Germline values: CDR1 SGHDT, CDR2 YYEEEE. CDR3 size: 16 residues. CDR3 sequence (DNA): TGTGCCAGCAGCTTGGCCTTGGAGAAGGGGAACACTGAAGCTTTCTTT. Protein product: CASSLALEKGNTEAFF.

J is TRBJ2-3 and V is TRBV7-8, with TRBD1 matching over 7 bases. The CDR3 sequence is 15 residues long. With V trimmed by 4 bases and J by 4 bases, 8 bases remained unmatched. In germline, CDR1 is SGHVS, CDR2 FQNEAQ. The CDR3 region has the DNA TGTGCCAGCAGCTCCCAGGGACAGCACTCAGATACGCAGTATTTT. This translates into CASSSQGQHSDTQYF.

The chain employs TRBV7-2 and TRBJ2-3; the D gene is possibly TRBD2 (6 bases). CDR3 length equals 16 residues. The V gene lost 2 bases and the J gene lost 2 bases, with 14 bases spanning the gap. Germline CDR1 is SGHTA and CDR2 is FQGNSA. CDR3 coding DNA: TGTGCCAGCAGCTTAAACTTGCGCGGGACCACAGATACGCAGTATTTT. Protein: CASSLNLRGTTDTQYF.

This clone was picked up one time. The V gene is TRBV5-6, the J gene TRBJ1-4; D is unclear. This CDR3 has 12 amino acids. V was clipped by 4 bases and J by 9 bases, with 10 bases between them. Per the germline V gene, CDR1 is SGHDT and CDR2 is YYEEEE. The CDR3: CASSPRRKKLFF. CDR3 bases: TGTGCCAGCAGCCCCCGAAGAAAAAAACTGTTTTTT.

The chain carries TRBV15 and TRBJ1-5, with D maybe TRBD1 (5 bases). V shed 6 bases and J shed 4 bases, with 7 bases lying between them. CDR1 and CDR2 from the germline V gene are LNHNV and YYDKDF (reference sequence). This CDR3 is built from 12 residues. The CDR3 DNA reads TGTGCCACCAGTGAGGGGAATCAGCCCCAGCATTTT. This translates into CATSEGNQPQHF. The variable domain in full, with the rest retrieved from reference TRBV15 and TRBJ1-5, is DAMVIQNPRYQVTQFGKPVTLSCSQTLNHNVMYWYQQKSSQAPKLLFHYYDKDFNNEADTPDNFQSRRPNTSFCFLDIRSPGLGDTAMYLCATSEGNQPQHFGDGTRLSIL.

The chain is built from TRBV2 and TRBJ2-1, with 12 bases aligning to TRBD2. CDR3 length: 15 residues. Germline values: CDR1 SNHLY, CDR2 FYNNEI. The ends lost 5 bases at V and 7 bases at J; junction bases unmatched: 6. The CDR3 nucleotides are TGTGCCAGCAGTCTTAGACTAGCGGGAGTAAATGAGCAGTTCTTC. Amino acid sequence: CASSLRLAGVNEQFF.

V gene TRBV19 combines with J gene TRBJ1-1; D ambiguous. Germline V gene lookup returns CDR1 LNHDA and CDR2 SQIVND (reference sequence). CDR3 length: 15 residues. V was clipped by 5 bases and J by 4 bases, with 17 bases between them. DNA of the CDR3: TGTGCCAGTAGTTCCCTCCCCCGAGATACCACTGAAGCTTTCTTT. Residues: CASSSLPRDTTEAFF.

In nucleotides, the CDR3 is TGTGCCAGTAGTGCTTGGGGATTTCAGGGGCAGTTCTTC. It translates to CASSAWGFQGQFF. The rearrangement joins TRBV19 to TRBJ2-1; D possibly corresponds to TRBD1 (5 bases). Germline lookup yields CDR1 LNHDA and CDR2 SQIVND (reference sequence). V lost 5 bases and J lost 12, with 17 bases in between. The CDR3 extends over 13 amino acids.

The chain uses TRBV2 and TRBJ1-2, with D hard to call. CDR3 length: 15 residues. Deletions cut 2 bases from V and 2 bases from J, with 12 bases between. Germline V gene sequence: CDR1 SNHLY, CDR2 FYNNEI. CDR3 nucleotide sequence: TGTGCCAGCAGTGAATCCGGCAGATTAAACTATGGCTACACCTTC. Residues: CASSESGRLNYGYTF.

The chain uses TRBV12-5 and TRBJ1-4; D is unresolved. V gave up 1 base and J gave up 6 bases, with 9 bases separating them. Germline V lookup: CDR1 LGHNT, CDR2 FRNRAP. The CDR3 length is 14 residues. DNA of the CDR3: TGTGCTAGTGGTTTGGACAGACTCGATGAAAAACTGTTTTTT. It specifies CASGLDRLDEKLFF.

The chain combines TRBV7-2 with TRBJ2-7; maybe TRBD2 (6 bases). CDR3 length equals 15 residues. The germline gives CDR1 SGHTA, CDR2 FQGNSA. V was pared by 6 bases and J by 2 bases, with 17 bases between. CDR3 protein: CASSPRETLTYEQYF. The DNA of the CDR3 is TGTGCCAGCAGTCCCCGGGAGACACTCACCTACGAGCAGTACTTC.

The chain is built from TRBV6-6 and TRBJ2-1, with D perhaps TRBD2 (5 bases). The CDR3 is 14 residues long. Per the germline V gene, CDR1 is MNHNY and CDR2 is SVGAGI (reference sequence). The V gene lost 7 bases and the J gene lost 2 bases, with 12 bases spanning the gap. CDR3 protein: CASTTSGAYNEQFF. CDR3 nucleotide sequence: TGTGCCAGCACCACCAGCGGTGCCTACAATGAGCAGTTCTTC.

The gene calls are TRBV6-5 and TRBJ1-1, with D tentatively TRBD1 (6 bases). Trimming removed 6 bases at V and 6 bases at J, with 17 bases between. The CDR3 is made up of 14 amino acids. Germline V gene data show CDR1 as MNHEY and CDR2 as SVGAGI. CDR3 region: CASRPTGPNAEAFF. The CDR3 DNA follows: TGTGCCAGCAGGCCGACAGGTCCCAACGCTGAAGCTTTCTTT.

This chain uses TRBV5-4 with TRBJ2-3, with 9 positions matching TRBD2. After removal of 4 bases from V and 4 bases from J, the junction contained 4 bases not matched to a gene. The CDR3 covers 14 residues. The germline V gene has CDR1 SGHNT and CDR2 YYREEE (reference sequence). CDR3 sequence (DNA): TGTGCCAGCAGCGCTTTAGCGGGAGCAGATACGCAGTATTTT. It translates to CASSALAGADTQYF. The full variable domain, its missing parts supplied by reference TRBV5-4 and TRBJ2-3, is ETGVTQSPTHLIKTRGQQVTLRCSSQSGHNTVSWYQQALGQGPQFIFQYYREEENGRGNFPPRFSGLQFPNYSSELNVNALELDDSALYLCASSALAGADTQYFGPGTRLTVL.

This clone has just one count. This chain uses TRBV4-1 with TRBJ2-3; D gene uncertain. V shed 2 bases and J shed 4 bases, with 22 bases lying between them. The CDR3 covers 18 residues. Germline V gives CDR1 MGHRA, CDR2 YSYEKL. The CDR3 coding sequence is TGCGCCAGCAGCCAAAGTGTAATCCGCGGCCTTAAACCAGATACGCAGTATTTT. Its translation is CASSQSVIRGLKPDTQYF.

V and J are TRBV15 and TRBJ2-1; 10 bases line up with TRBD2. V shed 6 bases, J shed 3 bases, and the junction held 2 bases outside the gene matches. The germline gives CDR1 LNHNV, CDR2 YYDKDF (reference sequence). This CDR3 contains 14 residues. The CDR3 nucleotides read TGTGCCACCAGTGGACTAGCGGTCTACAATGAGCAGTTCTTC. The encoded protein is CATSGLAVYNEQFF.

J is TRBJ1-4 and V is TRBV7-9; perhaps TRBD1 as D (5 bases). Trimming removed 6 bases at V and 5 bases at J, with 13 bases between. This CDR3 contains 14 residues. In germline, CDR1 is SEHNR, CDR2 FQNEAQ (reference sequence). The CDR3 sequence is CASRRGFPNEKLFF. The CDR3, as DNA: TGTGCCAGCAGGAGGGGATTCCCGAATGAAAAACTGTTTTTT.

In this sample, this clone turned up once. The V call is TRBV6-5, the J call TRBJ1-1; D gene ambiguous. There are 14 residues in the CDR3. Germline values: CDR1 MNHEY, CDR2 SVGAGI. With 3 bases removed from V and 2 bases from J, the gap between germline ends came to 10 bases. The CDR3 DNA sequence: TGTGCCAGCAGTTATAATCCAGATAACACTGAAGCTTTCTTT. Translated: CASSYNPDNTEAFF.

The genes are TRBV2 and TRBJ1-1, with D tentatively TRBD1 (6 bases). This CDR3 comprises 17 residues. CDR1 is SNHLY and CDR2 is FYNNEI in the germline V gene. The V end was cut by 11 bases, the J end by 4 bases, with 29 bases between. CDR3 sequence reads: CAGGGFLQGAQSTEAFF. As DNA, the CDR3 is TGTGCCGGGGGGGGTTTCTTACAGGGAGCCCAGAGCACTGAAGCTTTCTTT.

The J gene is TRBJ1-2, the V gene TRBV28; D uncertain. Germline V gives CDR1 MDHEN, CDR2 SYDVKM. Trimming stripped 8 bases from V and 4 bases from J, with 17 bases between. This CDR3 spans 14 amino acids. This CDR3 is CASRVSAPLYGYTF. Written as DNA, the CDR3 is TGTGCCAGCCGGGTCTCCGCACCGCTCTATGGCTACACCTTC.

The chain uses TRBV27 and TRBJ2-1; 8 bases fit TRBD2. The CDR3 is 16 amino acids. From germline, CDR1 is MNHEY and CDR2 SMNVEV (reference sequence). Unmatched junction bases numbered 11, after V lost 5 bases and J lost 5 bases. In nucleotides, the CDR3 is TGTGCCAGCAGTCACAGGACTAGCAGATTCGACAATGAGCAGTTCTTC. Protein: CASSHRTSRFDNEQFF.

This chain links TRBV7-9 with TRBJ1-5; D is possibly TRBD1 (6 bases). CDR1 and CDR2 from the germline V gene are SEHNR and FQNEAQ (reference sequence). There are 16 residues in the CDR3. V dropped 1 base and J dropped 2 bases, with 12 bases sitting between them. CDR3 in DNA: TGTGCCAGCAGCTTAGTTGAGGGGGGCCGCAATCAGCCCCAGCATTTT. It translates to CASSLVEGGRNQPQHF. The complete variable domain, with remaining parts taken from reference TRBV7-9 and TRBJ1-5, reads DTGVSQNPRHKITKRGQNVTFRCDPISEHNRLYWYRQTLGQGPEFLTYFQNEAQLEKSRLLSDRFSAERPKGSFSTLEIQRTEQGDSAMYLCASSLVEGGRNQPQHFGDGTRLSIL.

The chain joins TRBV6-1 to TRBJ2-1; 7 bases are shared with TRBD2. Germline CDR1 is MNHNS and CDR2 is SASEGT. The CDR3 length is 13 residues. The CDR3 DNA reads TGTACTTCTCTAGCGGACGACTACAATGAGCAGTTCTTC. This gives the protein CTSLADDYNEQFF.

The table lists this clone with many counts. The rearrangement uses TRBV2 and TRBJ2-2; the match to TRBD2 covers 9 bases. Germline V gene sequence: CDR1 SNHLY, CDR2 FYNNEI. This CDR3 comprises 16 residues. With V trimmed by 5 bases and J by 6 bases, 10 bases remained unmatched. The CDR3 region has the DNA TGTGCCAGCAGTCGATTTTTAGCGGGAGCGGCCGGGGAGCTGTTTTTT. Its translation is CASSRFLAGAAGELFF.

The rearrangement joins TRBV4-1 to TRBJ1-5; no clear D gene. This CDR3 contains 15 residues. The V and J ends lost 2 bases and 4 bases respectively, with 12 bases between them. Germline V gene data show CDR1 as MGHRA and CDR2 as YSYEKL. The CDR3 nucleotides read TGCGCCAGCAGCCAACCGGGGTACCAGAATCAGCCCCAGCATTTT. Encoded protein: CASSQPGYQNQPQHF.

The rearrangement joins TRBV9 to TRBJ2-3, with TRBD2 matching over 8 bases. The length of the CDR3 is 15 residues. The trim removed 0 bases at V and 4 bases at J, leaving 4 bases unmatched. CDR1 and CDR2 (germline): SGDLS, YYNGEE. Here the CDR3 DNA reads TGTGCCAGCAGCGTAGACGGCGGGAGGTCAGATACGCAGTATTTT. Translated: CASSVDGGRSDTQYF.

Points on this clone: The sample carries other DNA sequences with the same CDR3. As DNA, the CDR3 is TGTGCCAGCAGCTGGGGGGCTGGGGACACTGAAGCTTTCTTT. This gives the protein CASSWGAGDTEAFF. The chain uses TRBV5-4 and TRBJ1-1, with D tentatively TRBD1 (6 bases). V gave up 3 bases and J gave up 3 bases, with 12 bases separating them. In germline, CDR1 is SGHNT, CDR2 YYREEE (reference sequence). CDR3 size: 14 residues.

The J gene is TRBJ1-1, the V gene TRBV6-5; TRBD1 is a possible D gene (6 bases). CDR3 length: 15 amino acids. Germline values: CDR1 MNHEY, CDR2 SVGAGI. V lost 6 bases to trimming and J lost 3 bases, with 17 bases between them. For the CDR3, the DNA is TGTGCCAGCAGCCTCCCGGGGGGGCGCGACACTGAAGCTTTCTTT. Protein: CASSLPGGRDTEAFF.